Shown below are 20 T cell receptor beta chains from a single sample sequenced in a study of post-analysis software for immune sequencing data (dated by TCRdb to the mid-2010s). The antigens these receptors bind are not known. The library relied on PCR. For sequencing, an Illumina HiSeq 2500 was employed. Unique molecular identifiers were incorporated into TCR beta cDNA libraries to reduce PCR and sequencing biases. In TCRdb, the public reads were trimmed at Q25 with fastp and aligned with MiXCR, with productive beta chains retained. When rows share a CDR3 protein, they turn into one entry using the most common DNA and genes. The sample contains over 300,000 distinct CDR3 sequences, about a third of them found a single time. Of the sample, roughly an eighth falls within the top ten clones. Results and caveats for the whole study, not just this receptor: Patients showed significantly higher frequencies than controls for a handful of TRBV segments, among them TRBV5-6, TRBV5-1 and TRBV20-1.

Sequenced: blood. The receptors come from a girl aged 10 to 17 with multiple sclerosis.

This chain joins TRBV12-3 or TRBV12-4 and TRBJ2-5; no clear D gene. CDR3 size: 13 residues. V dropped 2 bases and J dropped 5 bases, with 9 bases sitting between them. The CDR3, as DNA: TGTGCCAGCAGTTTATGGGGTTCGGAGACCCAGTACTTC. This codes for CASSLWGSETQYF.

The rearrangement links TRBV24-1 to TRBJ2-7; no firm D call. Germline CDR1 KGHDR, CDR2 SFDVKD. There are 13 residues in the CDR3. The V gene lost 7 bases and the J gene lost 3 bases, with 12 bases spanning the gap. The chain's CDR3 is CATRTQNVYEQYF. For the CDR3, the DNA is TGTGCCACCAGGACCCAGAATGTCTACGAGCAGTACTTC.

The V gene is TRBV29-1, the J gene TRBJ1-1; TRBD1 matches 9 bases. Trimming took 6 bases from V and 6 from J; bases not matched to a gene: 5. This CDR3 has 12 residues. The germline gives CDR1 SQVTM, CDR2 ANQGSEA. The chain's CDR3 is CSVGQGSAEAFF. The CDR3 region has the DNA TGCAGCGTGGGACAGGGTAGTGCTGAAGCTTTCTTT.

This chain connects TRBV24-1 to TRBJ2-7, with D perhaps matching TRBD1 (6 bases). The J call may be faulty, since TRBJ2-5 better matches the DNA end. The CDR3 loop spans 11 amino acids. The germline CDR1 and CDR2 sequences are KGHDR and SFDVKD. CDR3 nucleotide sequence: TGTGCCACCACAGGGGAAGAGACCCAGTACTTC. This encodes CATTGEETQYF.

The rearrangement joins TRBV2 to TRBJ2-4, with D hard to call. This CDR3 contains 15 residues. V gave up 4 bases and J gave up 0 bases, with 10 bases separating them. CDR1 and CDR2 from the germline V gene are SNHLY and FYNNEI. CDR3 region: CASSGTALAKNIQYF. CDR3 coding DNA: TGTGCCAGCAGTGGGACGGCCCTAGCCAAAAACATTCAGTACTTC.

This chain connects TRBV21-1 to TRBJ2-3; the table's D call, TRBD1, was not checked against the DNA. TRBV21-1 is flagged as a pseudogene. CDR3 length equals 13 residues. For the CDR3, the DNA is TGTGCCAGCAGCAAAGTGGGTTGTCCACCGCAGTATTTT. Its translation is CASSKVGCPPQYF.

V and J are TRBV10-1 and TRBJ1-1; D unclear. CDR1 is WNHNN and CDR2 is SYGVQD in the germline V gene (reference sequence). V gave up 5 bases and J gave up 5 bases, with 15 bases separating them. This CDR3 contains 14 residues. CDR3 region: CASSPSDQWTEAFF. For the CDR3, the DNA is TGCGCCAGCAGTCCATCGGACCAGTGGACTGAAGCTTTCTTT.

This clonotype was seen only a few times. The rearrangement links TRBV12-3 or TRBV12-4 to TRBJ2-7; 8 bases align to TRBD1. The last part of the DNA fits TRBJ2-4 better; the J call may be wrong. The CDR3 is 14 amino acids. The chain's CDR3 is CASSFGQGANIQYF. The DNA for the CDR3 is TGTGCCAGCAGTTTCGGGCAGGGGGCGAACATTCAGTACTTC.

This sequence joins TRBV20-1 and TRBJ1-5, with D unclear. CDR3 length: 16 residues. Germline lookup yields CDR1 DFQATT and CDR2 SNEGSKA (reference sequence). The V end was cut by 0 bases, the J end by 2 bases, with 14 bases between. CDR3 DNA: TGCAGTGCTAGAGATCGTCGGGGTGGGGGCAATCAGCCCCAGCATTTT. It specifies CSARDRRGGGNQPQHF.

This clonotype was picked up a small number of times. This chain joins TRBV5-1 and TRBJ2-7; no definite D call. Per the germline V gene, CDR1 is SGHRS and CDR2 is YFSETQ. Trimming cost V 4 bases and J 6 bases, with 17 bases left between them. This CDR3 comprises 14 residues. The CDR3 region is CASSPDRAFLEQYF. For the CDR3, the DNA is TGCGCCAGCAGCCCCGACCGGGCCTTCCTCGAGCAGTACTTC.

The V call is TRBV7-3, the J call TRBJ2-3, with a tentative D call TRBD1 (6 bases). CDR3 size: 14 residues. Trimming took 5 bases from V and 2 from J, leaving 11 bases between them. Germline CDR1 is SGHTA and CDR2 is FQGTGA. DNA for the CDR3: TGTGCCAGCAGCCGCGGACAGAACACAGATACGCAGTATTTT. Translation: CASSRGQNTDTQYF.

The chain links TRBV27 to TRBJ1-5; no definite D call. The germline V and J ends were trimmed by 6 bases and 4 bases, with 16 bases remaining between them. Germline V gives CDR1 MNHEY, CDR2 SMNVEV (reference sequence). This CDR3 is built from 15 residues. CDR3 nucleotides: TGTGCCAGCAGCGTCTTGGACGGAGTTAATCAGCCCCAGCATTTT. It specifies CASSVLDGVNQPQHF.

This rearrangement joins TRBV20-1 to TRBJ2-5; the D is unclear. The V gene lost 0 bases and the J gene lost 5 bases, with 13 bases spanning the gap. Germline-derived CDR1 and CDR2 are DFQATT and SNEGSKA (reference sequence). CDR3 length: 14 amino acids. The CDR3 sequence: CSAREGNPWETQYF. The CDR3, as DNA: TGCAGTGCTAGAGAAGGGAACCCGTGGGAGACCCAGTACTTC.

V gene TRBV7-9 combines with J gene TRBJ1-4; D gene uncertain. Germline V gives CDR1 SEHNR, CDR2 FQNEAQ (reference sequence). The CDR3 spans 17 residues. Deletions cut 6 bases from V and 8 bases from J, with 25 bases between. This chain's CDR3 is CASSLSLSPVPGEKLFF. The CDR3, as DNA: TGTGCCAGCAGTCTATCCCTTTCACCCGTCCCGGGGGAAAAACTGTTTTTT.

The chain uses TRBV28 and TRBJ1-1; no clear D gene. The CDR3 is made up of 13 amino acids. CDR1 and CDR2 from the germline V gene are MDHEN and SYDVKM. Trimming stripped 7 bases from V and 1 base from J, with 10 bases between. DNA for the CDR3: TGTGCCAGCACCCCCTCAAGGAACACTGAAGCTTTCTTT. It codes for CASTPSRNTEAFF.

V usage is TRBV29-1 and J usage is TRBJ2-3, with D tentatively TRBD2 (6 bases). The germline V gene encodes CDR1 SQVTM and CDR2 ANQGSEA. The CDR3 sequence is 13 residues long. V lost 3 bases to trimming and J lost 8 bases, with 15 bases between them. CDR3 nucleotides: TGCAGCGTTGAGGGGCGGGGTCCAGGTACGCAGTATTTT. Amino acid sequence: CSVEGRGPGTQYF.

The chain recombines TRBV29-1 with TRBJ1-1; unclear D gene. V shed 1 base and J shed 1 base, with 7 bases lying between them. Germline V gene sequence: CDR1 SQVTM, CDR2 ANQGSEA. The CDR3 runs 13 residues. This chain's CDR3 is CSVEGLRNTEAFF. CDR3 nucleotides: TGCAGCGTTGAAGGTCTCAGGAACACTGAAGCTTTCTTT.

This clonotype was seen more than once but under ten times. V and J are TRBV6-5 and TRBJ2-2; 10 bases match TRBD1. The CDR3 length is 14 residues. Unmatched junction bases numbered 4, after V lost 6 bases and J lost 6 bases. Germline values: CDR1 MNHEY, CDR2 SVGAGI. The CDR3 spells CASRWDRGSGELFF. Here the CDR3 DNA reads TGTGCCAGCAGATGGGACAGGGGTTCCGGGGAGCTGTTTTTT.

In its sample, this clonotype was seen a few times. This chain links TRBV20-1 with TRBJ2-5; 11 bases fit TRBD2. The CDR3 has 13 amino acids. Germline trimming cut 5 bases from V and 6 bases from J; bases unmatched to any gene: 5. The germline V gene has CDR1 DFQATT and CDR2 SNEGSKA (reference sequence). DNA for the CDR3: TGCAGTGCTCATAGCGGGGGGGCGCAGACCCAGTACTTC. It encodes CSAHSGGAQTQYF.

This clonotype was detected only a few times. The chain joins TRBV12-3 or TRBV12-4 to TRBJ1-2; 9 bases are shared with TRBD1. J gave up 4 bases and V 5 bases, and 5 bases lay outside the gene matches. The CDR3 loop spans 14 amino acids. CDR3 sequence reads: CASSTGGLLYGYTF. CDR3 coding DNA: TGTGCCAGCAGTACAGGGGGCCTACTCTATGGCTACACCTTC.